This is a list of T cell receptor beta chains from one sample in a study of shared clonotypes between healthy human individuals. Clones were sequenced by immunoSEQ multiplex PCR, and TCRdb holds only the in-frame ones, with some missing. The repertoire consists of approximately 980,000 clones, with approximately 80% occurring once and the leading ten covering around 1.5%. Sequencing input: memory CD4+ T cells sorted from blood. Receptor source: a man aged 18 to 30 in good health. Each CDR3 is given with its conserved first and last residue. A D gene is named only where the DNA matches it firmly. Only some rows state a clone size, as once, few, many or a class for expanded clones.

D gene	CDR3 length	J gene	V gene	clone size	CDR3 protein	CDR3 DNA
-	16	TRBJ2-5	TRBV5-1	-	CASSLEGGGSQETQYF	TGCGCCAGCAGCTTGGAAGGGGGCGGGAGTCAAGAGACCCAGTACTTC
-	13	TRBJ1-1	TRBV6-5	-	CASSPLTNTEAFF	TGTGCCAGCAGTCCCTTGACGAACACTGAAGCTTTCTTT
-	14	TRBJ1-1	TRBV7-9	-	CASSLDTGSTEAFF	TGTGCCAGCAGCTTAGATACAGGGAGCACTGAAGCTTTCTTT
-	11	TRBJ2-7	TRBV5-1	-	CASSSNYEQYF	TGCGCCAGCAGCTCGAACTACGAGCAGTACTTC
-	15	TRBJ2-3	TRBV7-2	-	CASSSRGGGTDTQYF	TGTGCCAGCAGCTCCCGTGGAGGGGGCACAGATACGCAGTATTTT
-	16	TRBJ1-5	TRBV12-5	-	CASGLVVGGSNQPQHF	TGTGCTAGTGGTTTGGTAGTCGGAGGGAGCAATCAGCCCCAGCATTTT
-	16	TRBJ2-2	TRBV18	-	CASSPFGQPNTGELFF	TGTGCCAGCTCACCCTTTGGACAGCCGAACACCGGGGAGCTGTTTTTT
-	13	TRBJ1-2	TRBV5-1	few	CASSLAGDYGYTF	TGCGCCAGCAGCTTGGCCGGAGACTATGGCTACACCTTC
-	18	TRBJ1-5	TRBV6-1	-	CASSEAIFRQGTYQPQHF	TGTGCCAGCAGTGAAGCGATTTTTAGGCAGGGTACGTATCAGCCCCAGCATTTT
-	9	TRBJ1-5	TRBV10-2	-	CASGSPQHF	TGCGCCAGCGGGTCGCCCCAGCATTTT
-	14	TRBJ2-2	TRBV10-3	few	CATGTKMNTGELFF	TGTGCCACCGGGACAAAGATGAACACCGGGGAGCTGTTTTTT
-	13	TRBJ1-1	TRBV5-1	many	CASSLRENTEAFF	TGCGCCAGCAGCTTGAGGGAGAACACTGAAGCTTTCTTT
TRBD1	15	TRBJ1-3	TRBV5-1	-	CASSDGQGIGNTIYF	TGCGCCAGCAGCGATGGACAGGGGATTGGAAACACCATATATTTT
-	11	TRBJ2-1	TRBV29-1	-	CSGRSGHEQFF	TGCAGCGGCCGTTCGGGGCATGAGCAGTTCTTC
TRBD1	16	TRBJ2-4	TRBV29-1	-	CSVEDRQGSVENIQYF	TGCAGCGTTGAAGATCGACAGGGATCAGTCGAAAACATTCAGTACTTC
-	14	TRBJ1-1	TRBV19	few	CASSPVALNTEAFF	TGTGCCAGTAGTCCCGTCGCCCTGAACACTGAAGCTTTCTTT
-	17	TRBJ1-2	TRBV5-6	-	CASSLAGPRESNYGYTF	TGTGCCAGCAGCCTGGCGGGCCCCAGGGAGTCTAACTATGGCTACACCTTC
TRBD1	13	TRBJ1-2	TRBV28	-	CASKGTDNYGYTF	TGTGCCAGCAAGGGGACAGATAACTATGGCTACACCTTC
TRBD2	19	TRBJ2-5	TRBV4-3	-	CASSQDLPSSGAWGETQYF	TGCGCCAGCAGCCAAGATCTCCCCTCTAGCGGCGCTTGGGGAGAGACCCAGTACTTC
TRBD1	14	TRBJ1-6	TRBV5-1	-	CASSPGQGGSPLHF	TGCGCCAGCAGCCCGGGACAGGGAGGATCACCCCTCCACTTT
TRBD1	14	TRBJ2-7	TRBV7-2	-	CASSLGTGFGEQYF	TGTGCCAGCAGCTTAGGGACAGGGTTTGGAGAGCAGTACTTC
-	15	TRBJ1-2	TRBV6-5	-	CASTHGQFSNYGYTF	TGTGCCAGCACCCATGGACAGTTTTCTAACTATGGCTACACCTTC
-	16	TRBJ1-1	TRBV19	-	CASSAVGGTRNTEAFF	TGTGCCAGTAGCGCCGTGGGAGGGACGAGGAACACTGAAGCTTTCTTT
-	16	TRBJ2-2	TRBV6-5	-	CASSYVRRFNTGELFF	TGTGCCAGCAGTTACGTCCGACGGTTTAACACCGGGGAGCTGTTTTTT
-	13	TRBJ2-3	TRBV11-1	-	CASSLAGADTQYF	TGTGCCAGCAGCTTAGCGGGAGCAGATACGCAGTATTTT
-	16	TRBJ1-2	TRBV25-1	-	CASSVHTEGSKYGYTF	TGTGCCAGCAGTGTCCACACGGAGGGTTCGAAGTATGGCTACACCTTC
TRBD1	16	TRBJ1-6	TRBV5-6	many	CASSRTGLAYNSPLHF	TGTGCCAGCAGCAGGACAGGGTTGGCCTATAATTCACCCCTCCACTTT
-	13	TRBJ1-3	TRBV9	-	CASSVDRTDTIYF	TGTGCCAGCAGCGTAGACAGAACAGACACCATATATTTT
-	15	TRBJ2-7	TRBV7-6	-	CASSLAWGNSYEQYF	TGTGCCAGCAGCTTAGCCTGGGGCAACTCCTACGAGCAGTACTTC
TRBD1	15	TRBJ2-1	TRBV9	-	CASSPRDRASGEQFF	TGTGCCAGCAGCCCCCGAGACAGGGCATCCGGTGAGCAGTTCTTC
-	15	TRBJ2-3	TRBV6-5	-	CASSYSVSSTDTQYF	TGTGCCAGCAGTTACTCGGTGTCTAGCACAGATACGCAGTATTTT
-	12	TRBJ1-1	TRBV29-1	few	CSVEAGAREAFF	TGCAGCGTTGAAGCCGGGGCGCGCGAAGCTTTCTTT
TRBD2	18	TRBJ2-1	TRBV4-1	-	CASSQLPGLAGLYNEQFF	TGCGCCAGCAGCCAACTCCCCGGACTAGCGGGGCTATACAATGAGCAGTTCTTC
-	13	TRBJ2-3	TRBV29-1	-	CSVEIGSTDTQYF	TGCAGCGTTGAAATCGGTAGCACAGATACGCAGTATTTT
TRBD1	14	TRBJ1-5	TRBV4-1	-	CASSREGANQPQHF	TGCGCCAGCAGCCGGGAGGGGGCGAATCAGCCCCAGCATTTT
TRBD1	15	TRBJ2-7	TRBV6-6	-	CASSYSGTGSYEQYF	TGTGCCAGCAGTTACTCCGGGACAGGGAGCTACGAGCAGTACTTC
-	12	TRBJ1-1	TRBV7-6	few	CASSPKVGFAFF	TGTGCCAGCAGCCCGAAAGTAGGGTTTGCTTTCTTT
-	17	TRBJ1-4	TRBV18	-	CASSPSLQGIQGEKLFF	TGTGCCAGCTCACCATCCCTTCAGGGAATCCAGGGTGAAAAACTGTTTTTT
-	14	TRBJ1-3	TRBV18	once	CASSTGSSGNTIYF	TGTGCCAGCTCTACAGGGAGCTCTGGAAACACCATATATTTT
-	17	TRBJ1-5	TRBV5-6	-	CASSLEAGPGRNQPQHF	TGTGCCAGCAGCTTGGAGGCAGGCCCGGGGCGCAATCAGCCCCAGCATTTT
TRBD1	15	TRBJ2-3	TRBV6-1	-	CASSGGQGARDTQYF	TGTGCCAGCAGTGGGGGACAGGGGGCACGAGATACGCAGTATTTT
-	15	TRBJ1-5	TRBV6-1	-	CASSEAVRSNQPQHF	TGTGCCAGCAGTGAAGCTGTCCGTAGCAATCAGCCCCAGCATTTT
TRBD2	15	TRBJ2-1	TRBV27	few	CASAPGLAEWGEQFF	TGTGCCAGCGCTCCTGGACTAGCGGAGTGGGGGGAGCAGTTCTTC
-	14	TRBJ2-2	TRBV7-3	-	CASSLTPFTGELFF	TGTGCCAGCAGCTTAACGCCCTTCACCGGGGAGCTGTTTTTT
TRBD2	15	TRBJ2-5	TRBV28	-	CASSHSGGRQETQYF	TGTGCCAGCTCCCATAGCGGGGGACGACAAGAGACCCAGTACTTC
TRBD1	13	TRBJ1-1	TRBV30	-	CAWSALRQGGAFF	TGTGCCTGGAGTGCCTTAAGACAGGGAGGAGCTTTCTTT
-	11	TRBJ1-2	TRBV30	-	CAWSLEGGYTF	TGTGCCTGGAGTCTGGAGGGGGGCTACACCTTC
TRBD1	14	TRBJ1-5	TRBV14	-	CASSRRGPNQPQHF	TGTGCCAGCAGCCGCAGGGGGCCCAATCAGCCCCAGCATTTT